This is a list of T cell receptor beta chains from one sample in a study of cytomegalovirus exposure and HLA in healthy donors. The protocol was immunoSEQ multiplex PCR, while the TCRdb copy is restricted to in-frame clones and leaves out a portion. The table records fewer than 100,000 clones, roughly 94% of them present only once. What was sequenced was PBMCs. All receptors come from a woman younger than 35 in good health and CMV-seropositive. Both conserved end residues are trimmed from each CDR3.

j_gene | v_gene | CDR3aa
TRBJ1-2 | TRBV4-3 | ASSHPGQSNYGYT
TRBJ2-4 | TRBV30 | AWMREVGVKVIAKNIQY
TRBJ2-5 | TRBV4-1 | ASSLTQGAETQY
TRBJ2-1 | TRBV19 | ASRKQGRAKGEQF
TRBJ1-3 | TRBV10-1 | ASSESKDRERGAGNTIY
TRBJ1-1 | TRBV6-5 | ASSRDYTEAF
TRBJ1-4 | TRBV28 | ASSRDRDNEKLF
TRBJ1-2 | TRBV5-4 | ASSGSLWGGYT
TRBJ2-2 | TRBV5-4 | ASSLDRGPGIGELF
TRBJ1-2 | TRBV7-2 | ASSPYHAGRQGPGYT
TRBJ1-1 | TRBV19 | ASRPTGGLDTEAF
TRBJ2-1 | TRBV5-6 | ASSATYNEQF
TRBJ1-2 | TRBV29-1 | SVAFTSYYGYT
TRBJ2-3 | TRBV11-3 | ASSLVAGATDTQY
TRBJ2-7 | TRBV28 | ASSLGTVGGYEQY
TRBJ2-1 | TRBV7-3 | ASSFSPPRGNEQF
TRBJ2-3 | TRBV7-3 | ASSSDGSEGDTQY
TRBJ1-2 | TRBV7-8 | ASSQSGGRGYT
TRBJ2-1 | TRBV7-3 | ASSSYGTVNEQF
TRBJ2-1 | TRBV7-2 | ASSLVRNEQF
TRBJ1-6 | TRBV6-5 | ASSYQRPSNSPLH
TRBJ2-7 | TRBV5-6 | ASSFWSGLAYEQY
TRBJ1-1 | TRBV5-5 | ASSLGPGGGRAF
TRBJ1-1 | TRBV5-1 | ASLKEGGTEAF
TRBJ2-3 | TRBV7-2 | ASSPGTSRLDTQY
TRBJ1-5 | TRBV2 | ASILPGPLAQPQH
TRBJ2-7 | TRBV5-6 | ASSGTVSSYEQY
TRBJ1-2 | TRBV18 | ASSPPLPNRDSPSANYGYT
TRBJ2-1 | TRBV28 | ASSPLDRVDMGNEQF
TRBJ1-4 | TRBV5-6 | ASSFGGGHEKLF
TRBJ2-5 | TRBV5-1 | ASSLAQQGAGETQY
TRBJ2-7 | TRBV2 | ASRPGQGVTYEQY
TRBJ2-7 | TRBV19 | ASSIQGYEQY
TRBJ2-7 | TRBV7-2 | ASSLAGGLTYEQY
TRBJ1-4 | TRBV9 | ASSPGPVATNEKLF
TRBJ2-1 | TRBV5-1 | ASSLFQLAGGDNEQF
TRBJ2-7 | TRBV20-1 | SARGGHEQY
TRBJ1-2 | TRBV5-1 | ASSAGQFYGYT
TRBJ1-2 | TRBV19 | ASSVGTGPGDYGYT
TRBJ1-1 | TRBV5-6 | ASSRVQGVTEAF
TRBJ2-2 | TRBV7-3 | ASSFSANTGELF
TRBJ2-1 | TRBV27 | ASSILASSYNEQF
TRBJ2-3 | TRBV28 | ASTRHVRTSGRNTQY
TRBJ1-5 | TRBV28 | ASSLYGDSNQPQH
TRBJ2-2 | TRBV5-1 | ASSFSANTGELF
TRBJ1-2 | TRBV5-1 | ASSLESRTGNGYT
TRBJ2-1 | TRBV4-3 | ASSATLGLAGGPRNWNEQF
TRBJ1-2 | TRBV6-6 | ASSWGGNST
TRBJ2-7 | TRBV7-2 | ASSLGLASYEQY
TRBJ1-5 | TRBV2 | ASSVQGTGNQPQH
TRBJ2-7 | TRBV28 | ASSSYDRVLINYEQY